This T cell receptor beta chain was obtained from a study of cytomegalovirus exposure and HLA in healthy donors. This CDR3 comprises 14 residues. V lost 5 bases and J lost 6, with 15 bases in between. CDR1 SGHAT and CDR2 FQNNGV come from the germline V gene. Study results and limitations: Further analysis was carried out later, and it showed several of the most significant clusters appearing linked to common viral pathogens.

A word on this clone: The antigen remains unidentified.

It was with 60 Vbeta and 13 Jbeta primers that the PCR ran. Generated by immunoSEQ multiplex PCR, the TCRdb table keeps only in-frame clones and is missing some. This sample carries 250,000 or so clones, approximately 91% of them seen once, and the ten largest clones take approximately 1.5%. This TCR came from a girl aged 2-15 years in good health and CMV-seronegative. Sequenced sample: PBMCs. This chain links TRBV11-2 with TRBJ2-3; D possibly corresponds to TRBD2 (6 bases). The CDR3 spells CASSGKLAADTQYF. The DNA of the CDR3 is TGTGCCAGCAGCGGGAAACTAGCAGCTGATACGCAGTATTTT.